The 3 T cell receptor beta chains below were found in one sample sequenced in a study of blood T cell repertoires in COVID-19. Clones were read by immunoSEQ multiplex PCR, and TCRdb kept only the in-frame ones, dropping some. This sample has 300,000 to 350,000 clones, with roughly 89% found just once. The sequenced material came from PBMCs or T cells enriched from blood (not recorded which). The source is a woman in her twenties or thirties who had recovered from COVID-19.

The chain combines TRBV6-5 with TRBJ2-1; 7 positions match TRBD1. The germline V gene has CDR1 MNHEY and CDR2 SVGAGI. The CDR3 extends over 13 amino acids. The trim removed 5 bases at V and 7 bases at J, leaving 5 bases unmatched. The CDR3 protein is CASSIQGRNEQFF. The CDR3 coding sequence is TGTGCCAGCAGTATACAGGGGCGGAATGAGCAGTTCTTC.

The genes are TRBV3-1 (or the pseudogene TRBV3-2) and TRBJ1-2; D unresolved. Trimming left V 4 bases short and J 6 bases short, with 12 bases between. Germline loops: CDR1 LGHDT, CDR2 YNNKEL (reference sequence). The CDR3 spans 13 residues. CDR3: CASSPPESDGYTF. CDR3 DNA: TGTGCCAGCAGCCCGCCCGAATCAGATGGCTACACCTTC.

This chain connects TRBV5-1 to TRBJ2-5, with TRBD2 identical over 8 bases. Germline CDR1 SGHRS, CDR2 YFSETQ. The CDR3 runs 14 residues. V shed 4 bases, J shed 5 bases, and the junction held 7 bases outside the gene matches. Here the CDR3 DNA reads TGCGCCAGCAGCGCAACTAGCGGTCGGGAGACCCAGTACTTC. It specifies CASSATSGRETQYF.